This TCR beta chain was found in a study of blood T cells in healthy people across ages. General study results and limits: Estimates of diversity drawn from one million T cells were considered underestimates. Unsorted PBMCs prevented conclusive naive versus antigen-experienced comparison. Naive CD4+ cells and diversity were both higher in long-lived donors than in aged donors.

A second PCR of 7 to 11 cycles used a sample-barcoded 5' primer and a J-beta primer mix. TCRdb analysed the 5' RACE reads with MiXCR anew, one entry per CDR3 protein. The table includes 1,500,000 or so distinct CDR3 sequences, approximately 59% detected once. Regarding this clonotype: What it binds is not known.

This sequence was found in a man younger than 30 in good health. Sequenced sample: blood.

CDR3 nucleotides: TGTGCCAGCAGGGCCGAGAGTCTTATCGGCGAGCAGTACTTC. Translated: CASRAESLIGEQYF. The rearrangement joins TRBV6-1 to TRBJ2-4; no clear D gene. The end of the DNA fits TRBJ2-7 better, so the J call may be wrong. The germline CDR1 and CDR2 sequences are MNHNS and SASEGT. The CDR3 runs to 14 residues.